This T cell receptor beta chain was captured by sequencing in a study of cytomegalovirus exposure and HLA in healthy donors (dated by TCRdb to about 2017). Concerning the study at large: An earlier analysis of 587 of the donors reported 276 Gb of sequence data and roughly 120 million unique TCR beta sequences obtained from some 170 million T cells. To predict cytomegalovirus infection status, the study combined high-throughput TCR immunosequencing, statistical association of individual TCRs with disease status, and machine learning. Roughly 5 DR-DQ haplotypes were handled as single units for association and clustering, since linkage in the cohort was strong. About 300 gigabases of sequencing data and approximately 93 million unique TCR sequences were included in an early release covering roughly 600 HLA-typed donors. A later analysis re-analyzed previously published TCR beta repertoires from 500 to 700 donors and added high-resolution HLA genotyping to study TCR occurrence patterns. The study used immunosequencing to profile the T cell repertoires of some 600 subjects and linked those repertoires to cytomegalovirus serostatus. Class I and class II HLA loci were covered by the typing at four-digit resolution. The study was designed to test whether signatures of past pathogen exposure could be identified by cataloging public T cell receptors. A later genetic analysis took genome-wide SNP genotypes for about 55% of the roughly 670 donors and used that subset as a discovery cohort. The number of typed donors differed by locus: about 629-630 for A, B, C, DRB1 and DQB1; 522 for DQA1; some 610 for DPA1; and some 470 for DPB1. Every repertoire in the discovery cohort had been generated on one and the same sequencing platform. In an earlier analysis of more than 550 of the donors, high-throughput TCR beta sequencing was used to judge whether each TCR beta V gene segment behaved as functional or pseudogenic. Besides the first cohort of approximately 710 subjects, a separate validation cohort made up of roughly 120 different subjects was used. Rather than drawing on any new phenotypic data, the later analysis identified candidate immune exposures from TCR beta sequences and the way those sequences occurred across donors. Alongside the repertoire data, information on donor age, sex, ethnicity and CMV serostatus was compiled. Among the approximately 400 genotyped donors, approximately 81% belonged to the genetic ancestry cluster associated with self-reported Caucasian donors. Among a few hundred genotyped donors of the cohort, an average of 235,054 unique TCR beta nucleotide sequences were sequenced per donor, roughly a sixth of them non-productive.

This clone has just one count. Its antigen specificity is not known. At one of its ends the junction is not consistent with the germline gene, which may arise from a read error. Broader findings and caveats from the paper: In a later genetic analysis, fewer N-insertions in productive TCRs were reported among donors in an Asian-associated ancestry cluster than the roughly 700-donor mean. Cytomegalovirus status was reported to be diagnosed by the classifier with high specificity and sensitivity in both the original and validation cohorts. Because counts were too low, more than 15 rarely observed V segments, including chromosome 9 orphons, were left out of the earlier analysis of 587 of the donors. When HLA alleles, especially DR and DQ, strongly co-occurred, attributing TCR associations to individual alleles was difficult. In vitro tests confirmed that a few of the cytomegalovirus-associated TCR beta chains recognize cytomegalovirus antigens. Because some donors lacked HLA typing at each locus, the association tests relied only on the typed subset. Presence/absence analyses assumed roughly uniform sequencing depth across donors, an assumption that may not hold. While some public TCRs were present in many individuals, most TCR sequences turned up only very rarely across donors. A later analysis found that HLA-associated TCR beta chains were more clonally expanded and had lower generation probabilities than equally common non-associated chains. A further reported finding was that TCR beta sequences accurately predicted the HLA-A and HLA-B alleles for most subjects in the first cohort. Correlated functional status among segregating V segments might be attributable to linkage disequilibrium, but an unknown experimental factor could not be ruled out. An association between a missense DCLRE1C variant and V-gene and J-gene trimming of TCR beta chains was found in a later genetic analysis and replicated in an independent cohort. According to a later analysis, most CMV-associated TCR beta chains appeared to be HLA-restricted, and the HLA associations seemed to be driven largely by CMV exposure. A total of roughly 160 TCR beta chains were listed by the study as associated with cytomegalovirus. In a later analysis, several top co-occurrence clusters were reported to appear linked to parvovirus B19, influenza, CMV and Epstein-Barr virus. CMV serostatus was the only immune exposure information available for the cohort. A cluster of highly shared sequence variants was judged likely to represent a technical artifact of the sequencing pipeline. A later analysis found that TCR association rates varied across HLA loci, with DRB1 alleles showing the most associated TCRs and HLA-C alleles the fewest. Broadly in line with IMGT annotations, most TCR beta V segments showed up in productive rearrangements about 87% or about 30% of the time in an earlier analysis of roughly 590 of the donors. Some IMGT-functional V segments, including TRBV6-2 and TRBV6-3, could not be told apart with the 87-base-pair reads, so those segments were excluded. It was suggested by the authors that the approach could potentially be generalized to other disease states and immunological phenotypes. A later analysis associated 15,000 to 20,000 TCR beta sequences with specific HLA alleles at a false discovery rate of 0.05. Only TCR beta chains were sequenced in this cohort, and the absence of alpha or paired-chain data limited detectable features.

Receptor amplification or capture employed the immunoSEQ multiplex PCR assay. For the multiplex PCR, a mixture combining 60 forward primers for TCR Vbeta segments and 13 reverse primers for TCR Jbeta segments was used. Amplification of the CDR3 region of rearranged TCR beta genes was performed with a multiplex PCR assay on genomic DNA. On the Illumina HiSeq System, the amplified TCR beta libraries were sequenced as 87-base-pair reads. From the authors' description of their analysis: A later analysis tallied tens of millions of unique TCR beta chains across the 666 repertoires, and around 12 million of those chains were shared by two or more donors. Raw reads were error-corrected and collapsed into unique sequences with a nearest-neighbor algorithm that merged closely related sequences to remove PCR and sequencing errors. Alignment of CDR3 sequences to IMGT reference sequences was used to assign V, D and J gene segments. Each retained sequence needed at least a six-nucleotide match to both a V gene segment and a J gene segment. Rearrangements were classified as productive when the CDR3 lacked stop codons and remained in frame with V and J, and all other rearrangements were classified as non-productive. CDR3 was defined according to IMGT convention as the region running from the second conserved V-encoded cysteine to the conserved J-encoded phenylalanine. Sequences without an unambiguous match to a single V gene segment were excluded from the earlier analysis of over 500 of the donors. In an earlier analysis of some 590 of the donors, a V segment was called functional when productive rearrangements were above 56.7%, and segregating when the standard deviation between donors exceeded 5%. A statistical classification framework was built for diagnosing cytomegalovirus status from the catalog of TCR beta chain sequences. In a later analysis, V and J genes were assigned by comparing TCR nucleotide sequences against IMGT/GENE-DB human TR gene sequences. A later analysis assigned CDR3 sequences and most-parsimonious VDJ recombination scenarios with the TCRdist pipeline. In a later analysis, each TCR beta chain was defined by its CDR3 amino acid sequence together with its V-gene family, and reads lacking a unique V-gene family were excluded. To address suspected cross-contamination and a sequencing artifact, a later analysis removed approximately 590 highly shared, low-generation-probability nucleotide sequences. In a later analysis, a clonal expansion index was calculated for each public chain from normalized within-repertoire ranks of inferred template counts. Generation probabilities in a later analysis came from a VDJ recombination model fitted to out-of-frame rearrangements, and those results were checked against IGoR. In a later analysis, hypergeometric tests were used to score TCR-TCR, TCR-HLA and TCR-CMV co-occurrence, with a repertoire-size bias correction applied to TCR pairs. To estimate false discovery rates, a later analysis permuted the HLA or CMV assignments 20 times. In a later analysis, co-occurring TCRs were grouped using DBSCAN, and TCRdist sequence similarity was added for clustering within HLA-allele-positive subsets. For co-occurrence clustering, repertoires with fewer than 30,000 or more than 120,000 public chains were excluded, along with four or five repertoires with anomalous nucleotide sharing. Not all clones reach the TCRdb copy of this immuneACCESS table, which keeps in-frame sequences only. Checked studies attribute under half of the gap to unresolved V genes and leave the rest unexplained. The DNA gave D and trimming, while V, J and clone size come from that table. The sample data list 100,000 to 150,000 clones, and roughly 82% of these were observed just once. Around 4% of the sample lies in the top ten.

CDR1 LNHDA and CDR2 SQIVND are derived from the germline V gene (reference sequence). The CDR3 starts with the cysteine, ends with the phenylalanine, and has 17 residues. Of all the DNA, just the CDR3 is kept, 51 bases in frame from base 1. The cohort consisted of approximately 670 healthy bone marrow donors. At the time of sampling, every cohort member was nominally healthy, though immune exposures that went unrecorded were likely present. Of the roughly 630 cohort members, around 290 had a positive CMV serostatus and about 360 had a negative one, while no CMV serostatus was recorded for the donor. A peripheral blood sample was collected from each donor, and TCR beta sequencing was performed on peripheral blood mononuclear cells. Genomic DNA was extracted from the blood cell samples with the Qiagen DNeasy Blood Extraction Kit.

This TCR was sampled from a human donor in good health. This chain joins TRBV19 to TRBJ2-6; a stretch of 10 junction bases matches TRBD1. Sequenced material: PBMCs. CDR3 region: CAREGGTGAPGANGLTF. The sequenced DNA is TGTGCCAGAGAGGGCGGGACAGGGGCCCCGGGGGCCAACGGCCTGACTTTC.